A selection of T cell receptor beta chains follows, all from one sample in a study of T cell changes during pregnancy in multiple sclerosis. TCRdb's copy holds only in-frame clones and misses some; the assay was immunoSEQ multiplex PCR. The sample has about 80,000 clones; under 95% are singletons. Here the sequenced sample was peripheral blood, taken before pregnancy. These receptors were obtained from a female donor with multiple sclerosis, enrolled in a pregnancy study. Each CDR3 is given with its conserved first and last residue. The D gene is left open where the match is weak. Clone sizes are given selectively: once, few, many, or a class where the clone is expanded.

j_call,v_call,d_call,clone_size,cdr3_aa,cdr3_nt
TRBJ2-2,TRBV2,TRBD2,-,CASSQLSGEGGELFF,TGTGCCAGCAGCCAACTTAGCGGGGAGGGCGGGGAGCTGTTTTTT
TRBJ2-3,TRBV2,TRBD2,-,CASGHQTSGDRTDTQYF,TGTGCCAGCGGCCACCAAACTAGCGGGGACCGCACAGATACGCAGTATTTT
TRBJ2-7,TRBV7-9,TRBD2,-,CASSLALASGGYEQYF,TGTGCCAGCAGCTTAGCGTTGGCTAGCGGGGGCTACGAGCAGTACTTC
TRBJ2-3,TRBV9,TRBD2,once,CASSARLAGDLTDTQYF,TGTGCCAGCAGCGCCCGACTAGCGGGGGACCTCACAGATACGCAGTATTTT
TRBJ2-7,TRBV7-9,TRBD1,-,CASSWDSPAEQYF,TGTGCCAGCAGCTGGGACAGCCCAGCCGAGCAGTACTTC
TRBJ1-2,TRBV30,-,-,CAWSPPPGALNYGYTF,TGTGCCTGGAGTCCCCCGCCAGGGGCCCTTAACTATGGCTACACCTTC
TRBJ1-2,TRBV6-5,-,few,CASSRPGHNYGYTF,TGTGCCAGCAGTCGTCCGGGACACAACTATGGCTACACCTTC
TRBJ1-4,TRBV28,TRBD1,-,CASKQGREEKLFF,TGTGCCAGTAAACAGGGGAGAGAGGAAAAACTGTTTTTT
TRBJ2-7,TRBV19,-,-,CASTPPGGYEQYF,TGTGCCAGTACCCCCCCAGGGGGGTACGAGCAGTACTTC
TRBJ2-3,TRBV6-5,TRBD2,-,CASRLAGADTQYF,TGTGCCAGCAGATTAGCGGGGGCAGATACGCAGTATTTT
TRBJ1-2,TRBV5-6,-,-,CASGDGGGGPNYGYTF,TGTGCCAGTGGGGATGGGGGGGGCGGCCCTAACTATGGCTACACCTTC
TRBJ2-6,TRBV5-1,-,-,CASLTQAAGANVLTF,TGCGCCAGCCTGACACAGGCGGCTGGGGCCAACGTCCTGACTTTC
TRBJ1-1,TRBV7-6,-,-,CASSSHRNTEAFF,TGTGCCAGCAGCTCCCACAGGAACACTGAAGCTTTCTTT
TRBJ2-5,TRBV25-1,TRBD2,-,CASSPSLAGIYQETQYF,TGTGCCAGCAGTCCCTCACTAGCGGGGATTTACCAAGAGACCCAGTACTTC
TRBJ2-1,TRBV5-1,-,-,CASSLGGGLSHEQFF,TGCGCCAGCAGCTTGGGGGGGGGCCTATCCCATGAGCAGTTCTTC
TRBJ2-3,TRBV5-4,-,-,CASSLGGGTDTQYF,TGTGCCAGCAGCTTAGGGGGGGGCACAGATACGCAGTATTTT
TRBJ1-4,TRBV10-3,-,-,CAISGQNEKLFF,TGTGCCATCAGCGGACAGAATGAAAAACTGTTTTTT
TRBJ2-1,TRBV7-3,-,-,CASSLGDGYNEQFF,TGTGCCAGCAGCTTAGGCGACGGGTACAATGAGCAGTTCTTC
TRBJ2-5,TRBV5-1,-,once,CASSLEIGTQYF,TGCGCCAGCAGCTTGGAAATCGGGACCCAGTACTTC
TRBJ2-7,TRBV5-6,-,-,CASSFQGRDEQYF,TGTGCCAGCAGCTTTCAGGGGAGGGACGAGCAGTACTTC
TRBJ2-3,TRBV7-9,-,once,CASSPAGTDTQYF,TGTGCCAGCAGCCCCGCAGGGACAGATACGCAGTATTTT
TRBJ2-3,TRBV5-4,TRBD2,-,CASSLSSGVADTQYF,TGTGCCAGCAGCTTGTCTAGCGGGGTTGCAGATACGCAGTATTTT
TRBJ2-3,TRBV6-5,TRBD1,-,CASRPGQGVDTQYF,TGTGCCAGCAGACCTGGACAGGGGGTTGATACGCAGTATTTT
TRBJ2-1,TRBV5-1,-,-,CASSLAPAGAYNEQFF,TGCGCCAGCAGCTTGGCCCCAGCGGGTGCCTACAATGAGCAGTTCTTC
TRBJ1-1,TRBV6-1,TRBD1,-,CASSEAGGVAEAFF,TGTGCCAGCAGTGAAGCAGGGGGCGTCGCTGAAGCTTTCTTT
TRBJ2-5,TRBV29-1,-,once,CSVGANRDMAKTQYF,TGCAGCGTTGGCGCAAACAGGGATATGGCAAAGACCCAGTACTTC
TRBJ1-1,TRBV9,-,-,CASSGAAGENTEAFF,TGTGCCAGCAGCGGGGCTGCGGGGGAAAACACTGAAGCTTTCTTT
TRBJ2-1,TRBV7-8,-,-,CASSYSGAGNEQFF,TGTGCCAGCAGCTATAGCGGAGCTGGCAATGAGCAGTTCTTC